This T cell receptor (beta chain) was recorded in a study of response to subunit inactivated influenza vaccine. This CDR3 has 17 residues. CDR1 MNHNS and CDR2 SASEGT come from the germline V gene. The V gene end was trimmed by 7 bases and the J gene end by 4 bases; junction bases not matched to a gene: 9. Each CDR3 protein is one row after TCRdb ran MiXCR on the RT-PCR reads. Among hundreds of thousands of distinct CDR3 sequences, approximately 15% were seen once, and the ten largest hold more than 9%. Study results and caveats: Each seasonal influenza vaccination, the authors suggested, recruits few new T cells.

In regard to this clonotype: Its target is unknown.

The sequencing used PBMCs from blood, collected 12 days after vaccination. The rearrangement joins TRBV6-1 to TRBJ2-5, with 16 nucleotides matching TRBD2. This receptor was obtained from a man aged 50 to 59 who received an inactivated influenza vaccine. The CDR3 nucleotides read TGTGCCAGCATCCGAAGGGGACTAGCGGGAGGGGGAGAGACCCAGTACTTC. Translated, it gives CASIRRGLAGGGETQYF.